The T cell receptor (beta chain) under discussion was sequenced for a study of lymphopenia after photon versus proton radiotherapy (dated by TCRdb to 2018 to 2020). With regard to the full study: Photon and proton radiation therapy were compared by the study for their immunological effects in patients with gastrointestinal tumors who developed high-grade lymphopenia. The cohort comprised approximately 21 patients with gastrointestinal tumors who received either photon or proton therapy and then developed lymphopenia. The goal of the study was to describe how the two radiation modalities differ in their effects on the immune system.

Library preparation used the immunoSEQ multiplex PCR assay. Alongside multiparametric flow cytometry, deep sequencing of rearranged TCR beta loci was used to profile the T cell repertoires. The source is immuneACCESS, and TCRdb retained only in-frame sequences with V and J called. Part of the clones is not carried over; for the studies checked, unresolved V genes explain less than half of this, and the remainder is unexplained. This sample gives around 19,000 clones in total; roughly nine tenths of them show up just once. About 1.5% of the sample is held by the ten biggest clonotypes. On the study overall, not on this receptor specifically: Across the cohort, an inverse correlation was found between a larger post-nadir drop in TCR diversity and overall survival time among patients who died. During treatment, patients who received proton therapy stayed relatively stable, whereas patients who received photon therapy lost naive T cells and TCR diversity and gained effector/memory populations. Once the lymphocyte count had reached its nadir, the repertoires of photon-treated patients showed oligoclonal expansion, particularly of CD8+ Temra cells, and this expansion drove the decline in diversity. The survival association was assessed only in patients who died, and better survival with proton therapy was presented by the authors as a possibility rather than a demonstrated result.

At the junction V is shortened by 6 bases and J by 4 bases, with 12 bases in between. The CDR3 has 14 amino acids, counting the end cysteine and phenylalanine. CDR3 DNA is the only sequence kept; it has 42 bases, read in frame from the first base. The germline V gene (reference sequence) supplies CDR1 LNHNV and CDR2 YYDKDF. A word on this clone: What this receptor recognizes is not known. No much larger clone exists at a distance of one base, and base qualities are not known.

The V gene is TRBV15 and the J gene is TRBJ1-4, with the D gene not confidently named. Sample: peripheral blood, taken from a patient treated with photon-based radiotherapy. The clonotype originates from a woman between 40 and 50 years old with cholangiocarcinoma. The DNA is as follows: TGTGCCACCAGAAACAGCCGAGTTAATGAAAAACTGTTTTTT. The translation is CATRNSRVNEKLFF.